This TCR beta chain was recovered during a study of blood T cell repertoires in COVID-19. Study overall: T cells, B-cell-depleted T cells, or PBMCs supplied cDNA or gDNA.

The method was immunoSEQ multiplex PCR; TCRdb's version includes in-frame clones alone and lacks a portion of them. This sample carries 470,000 or so clones, 70% to 90% of them seen once, and the ten largest clones take 3.2%. Trimming removed 3 bases from V and 6 bases from J, with 15 bases in between. Germline CDR1 reads SGHVS; CDR2 reads FQNEAQ. The CDR3 totals 14 residues. The J gene is TRBJ2-7, the V gene TRBV7-8; perhaps TRBD1 as D (5 bases). The clonotype originates from a human donor in a cohort sampled during active COVID-19. Sequencing used peripheral blood. This chain's CDR3 is CASSFRRGSGEQYF. In nucleotides, the CDR3 is TGTGCCAGCAGCTTTAGAAGGGGTTCGGGCGAGCAGTACTTC. The full variable domain, rest sourced from reference TRBV7-8 and TRBJ2-7, is GAGVSQSPRYKVAKRGQDVALRCDPISGHVSLFWYQQALGQGPEFLTYFQNEAQLDKSGLPSDRFFAERPEGSVSTLKIQRTQQEDSAVYLCASSFRRGSGEQYFGPGTRLTVT.